The subject of this entry is one T cell receptor (beta chain). The antigen is unknown. This specimen belongs to a study of post-analysis software for immune sequencing data. Study-wide findings and caveats: Five or six TRBV segments were more frequent in patients than controls; TRBV5-6, TRBV5-1 and TRBV20-1 belonged to this group. People with multiple sclerosis had a significantly lower normalized Chao1 diversity than controls did.

The CDR3 runs 14 residues. Trimming cost V 3 bases and J 4 bases, with 10 bases left between them. Germline lookup yields CDR1 MNHEY and CDR2 SMNVEV (reference sequence). The TCR beta cDNA libraries carried unique molecular identifiers. MiXCR was run by TCRdb on the PCR reads, yielding one entry per CDR3 protein. The sample carries 450,000 or so distinct CDR3 sequences, roughly 45% recorded once. Sample: blood. The chain employs TRBV27 and TRBJ1-5, with D possibly being TRBD1 (6 bases). The sequence came from a girl between 5 and 17 years old with multiple sclerosis. CDR3 loop: CASSFLGGNQPQHF. The CDR3 DNA sequence: TGTGCCAGCAGTTTTCTAGGGGGAAATCAGCCCCAGCATTTT.